This T cell receptor beta chain was obtained from a study of technical replicates of blood from a few donors. The data were produced by immunoSEQ multiplex PCR, yet TCRdb's version contains in-frame clones alone and is incomplete. The sample contains fewer than 100,000 clones, 85% to 95% of which appear only once. The clonotype comes from a human donor in good health. Sequencing was done on a sample of T cells isolated from PBMCs.

The DNA for the CDR3 is TGTGCCAGTCGAACGGGCAATGAGCAGTTCTTC. Amino acids: CASRTGNEQFF. The genes are TRBV21-1 and TRBJ2-1; the table gives TRBD2 as D, unverified against the DNA. TRBV21-1 is a pseudogene. The CDR3 runs 11 residues.